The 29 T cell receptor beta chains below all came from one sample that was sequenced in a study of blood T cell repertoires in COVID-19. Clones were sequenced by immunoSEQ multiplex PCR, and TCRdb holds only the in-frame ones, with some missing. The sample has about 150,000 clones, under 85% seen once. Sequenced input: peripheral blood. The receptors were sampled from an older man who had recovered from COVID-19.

The CDR3: CASSREGGYPDTQYF. DNA of the CDR3: TGTGCCAGCAGCCGCGAAGGAGGGTATCCAGATACGCAGTATTTT. This chain connects TRBV3-1 (or the pseudogene TRBV3-2) to TRBJ2-3; tentatively, D is TRBD2 (6 bases). V was clipped by 4 bases and J by 4 bases, with 15 bases between them. Germline CDR1 and CDR2: LGHDT and YNNKEL (reference sequence). This CDR3 has 15 amino acids.

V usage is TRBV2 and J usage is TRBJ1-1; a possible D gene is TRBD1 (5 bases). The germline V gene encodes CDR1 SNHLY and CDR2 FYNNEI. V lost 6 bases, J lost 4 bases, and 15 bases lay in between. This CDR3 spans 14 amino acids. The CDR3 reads CASRPRDMGTEAFF. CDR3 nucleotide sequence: TGTGCCAGCAGACCCAGGGATATGGGCACTGAAGCTTTCTTT.

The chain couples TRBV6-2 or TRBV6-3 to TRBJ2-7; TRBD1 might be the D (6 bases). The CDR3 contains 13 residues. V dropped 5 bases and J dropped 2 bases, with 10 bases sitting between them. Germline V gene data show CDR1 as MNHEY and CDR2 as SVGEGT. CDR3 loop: CASSQTGTYEQYF. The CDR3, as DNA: TGTGCCAGCAGTCAGACAGGTACCTACGAGCAGTACTTC.

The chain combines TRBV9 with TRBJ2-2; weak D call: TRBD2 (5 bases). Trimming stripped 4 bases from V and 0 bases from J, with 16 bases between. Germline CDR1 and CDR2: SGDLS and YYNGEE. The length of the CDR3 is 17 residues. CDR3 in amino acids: CASSPRAGGSNTGELFF. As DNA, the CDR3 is TGTGCCAGCAGCCCGAGGGCAGGTGGGTCGAACACCGGGGAGCTGTTTTTT.

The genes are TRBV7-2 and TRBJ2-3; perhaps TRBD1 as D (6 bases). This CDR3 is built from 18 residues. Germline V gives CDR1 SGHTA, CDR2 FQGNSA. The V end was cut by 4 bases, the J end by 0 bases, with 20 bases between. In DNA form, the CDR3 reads TGTGCCAGCAGCTCTAGGACAGCGATGGGGGCTAGCACAGATACGCAGTATTTT. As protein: CASSSRTAMGASTDTQYF. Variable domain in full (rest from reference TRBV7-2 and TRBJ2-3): GAGVSQSPSNKVTEKGKDVELRCDPISGHTALYWYRQSLGQGLEFLIYFQGNSAPDKSGLPSDRFSAERTGGSVSTLTIQRTQQEDSAVYLCASSSRTAMGASTDTQYFGPGTRLTVL.

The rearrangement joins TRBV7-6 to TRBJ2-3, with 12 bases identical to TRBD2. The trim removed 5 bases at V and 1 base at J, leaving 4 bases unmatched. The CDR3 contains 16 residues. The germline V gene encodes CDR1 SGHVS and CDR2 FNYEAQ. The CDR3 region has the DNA TGTGCCAGCAGCCCCCGACTAGCGGGAGGCACAGATACGCAGTATTTT. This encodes CASSPRLAGGTDTQYF.

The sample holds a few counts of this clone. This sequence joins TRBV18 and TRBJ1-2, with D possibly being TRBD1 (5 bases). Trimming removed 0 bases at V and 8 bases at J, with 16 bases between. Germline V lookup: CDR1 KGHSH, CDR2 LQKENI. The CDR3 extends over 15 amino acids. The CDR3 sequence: CASSPPFIGVGGYTF. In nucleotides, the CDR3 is TGTGCCAGCTCACCACCGTTTATAGGGGTGGGCGGCTACACCTTC. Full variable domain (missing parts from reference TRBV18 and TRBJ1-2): NAGVMQNPRHLVRRRGQEARLRCSPMKGHSHVYWYRQLPEEGLKFMVYLQKENIIDESGMPKERFSAEFPKEGPSILRIQQVVRGDSAAYFCASSPPFIGVGGYTFGSGTRLTVV.

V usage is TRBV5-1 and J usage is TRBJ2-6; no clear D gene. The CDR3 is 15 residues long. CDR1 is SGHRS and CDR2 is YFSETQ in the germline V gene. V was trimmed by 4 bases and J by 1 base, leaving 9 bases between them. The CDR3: CASSPRQSGANVLTF. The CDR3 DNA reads TGCGCCAGCAGCCCGAGGCAGTCTGGGGCCAACGTCCTGACTTTC.

This CDR3 reads CASTRQAGVLDTQYF. The CDR3 DNA reads as TGTGCCAGCACCCGCCAGGCGGGAGTGTTGGATACGCAGTATTTT. The chain couples TRBV27 to TRBJ2-3; TRBD2 matches 7 bases. Trimming cost V 7 bases and J 6 bases; bases outside gene matches: 13. Germline CDR1 reads MNHEY; CDR2 reads SMNVEV (reference sequence). The CDR3 is 15 amino acids.

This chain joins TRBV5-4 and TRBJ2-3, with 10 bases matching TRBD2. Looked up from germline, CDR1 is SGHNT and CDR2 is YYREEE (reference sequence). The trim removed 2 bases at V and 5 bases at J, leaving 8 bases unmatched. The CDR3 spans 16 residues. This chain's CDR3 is CASSFWTSGLVDTQYF. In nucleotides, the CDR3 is TGTGCCAGCAGCTTTTGGACTAGCGGCCTAGTAGATACGCAGTATTTT.

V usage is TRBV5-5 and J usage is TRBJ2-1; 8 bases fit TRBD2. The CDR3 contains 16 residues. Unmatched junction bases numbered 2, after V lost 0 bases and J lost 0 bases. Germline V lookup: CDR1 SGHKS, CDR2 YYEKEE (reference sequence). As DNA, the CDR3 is TGTGCCAGCAGCTTGGGGCTAGCGGGCTCCTACAATGAGCAGTTCTTC. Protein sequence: CASSLGLAGSYNEQFF.

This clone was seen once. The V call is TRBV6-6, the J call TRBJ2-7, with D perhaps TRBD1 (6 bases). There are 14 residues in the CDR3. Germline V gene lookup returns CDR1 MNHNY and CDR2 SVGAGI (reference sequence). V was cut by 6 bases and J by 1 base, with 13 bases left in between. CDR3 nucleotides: TGTGCCAGCAGAACCGGACAGCAATCCTACGAGCAGTACTTC. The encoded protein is CASRTGQQSYEQYF.

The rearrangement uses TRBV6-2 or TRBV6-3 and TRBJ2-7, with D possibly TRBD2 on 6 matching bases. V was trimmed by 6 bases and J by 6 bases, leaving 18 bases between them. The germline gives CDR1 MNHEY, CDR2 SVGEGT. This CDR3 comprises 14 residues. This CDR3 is CASSATWGAGEQYF. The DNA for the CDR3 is TGTGCCAGCAGCGCCACTTGGGGAGCGGGCGAGCAGTACTTC.

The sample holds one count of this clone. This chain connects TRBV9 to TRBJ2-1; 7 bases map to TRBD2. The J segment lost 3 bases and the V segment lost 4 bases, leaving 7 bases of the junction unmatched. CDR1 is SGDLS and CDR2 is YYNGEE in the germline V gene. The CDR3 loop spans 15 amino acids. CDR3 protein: CASSPQAGSYNEQFF. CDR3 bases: TGTGCCAGCAGCCCACAAGCGGGAAGCTACAATGAGCAGTTCTTC.

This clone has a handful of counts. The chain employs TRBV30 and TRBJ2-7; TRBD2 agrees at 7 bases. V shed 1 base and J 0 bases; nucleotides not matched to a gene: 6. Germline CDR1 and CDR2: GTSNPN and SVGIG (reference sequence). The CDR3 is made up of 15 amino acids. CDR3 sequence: CAWSEMGEGSYEQYF. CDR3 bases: TGTGCCTGGAGTGAAATGGGGGAGGGCTCCTACGAGCAGTACTTC.

DNA of the CDR3: TGTGCCAGCAGTGATTCCGGGCTCCGTAGGTTGAGGGCCTACGAGCAGTACTTC. This encodes CASSDSGLRRLRAYEQYF. The V gene is TRBV6-1, the J gene TRBJ2-7; D perhaps matches TRBD2 (5 bases). The CDR3 is 18 amino acids. Germline assignment: CDR1 MNHNS and CDR2 SASEGT. The V end was cut by 3 bases, the J end by 2 bases, with 23 bases between.

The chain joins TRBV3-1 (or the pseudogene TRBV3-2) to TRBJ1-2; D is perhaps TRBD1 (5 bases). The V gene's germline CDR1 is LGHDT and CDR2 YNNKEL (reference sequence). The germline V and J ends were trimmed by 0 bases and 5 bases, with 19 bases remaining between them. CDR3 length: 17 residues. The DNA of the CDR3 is TGTGCCAGCAGCCAAGAAAGCAGGGTAGAAAGAGATTATGGCTACACCTTC. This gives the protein CASSQESRVERDYGYTF.

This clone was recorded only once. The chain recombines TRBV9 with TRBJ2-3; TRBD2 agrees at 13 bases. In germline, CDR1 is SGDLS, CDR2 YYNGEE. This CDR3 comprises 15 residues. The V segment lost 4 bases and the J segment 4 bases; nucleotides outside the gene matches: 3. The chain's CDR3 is CASSPTSGRSDTQYF. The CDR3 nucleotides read TGTGCCAGCAGCCCGACTAGCGGGAGGTCAGATACGCAGTATTTT. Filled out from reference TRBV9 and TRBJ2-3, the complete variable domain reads DSGVTQTPKHLITATGQRVTLRCSPRSGDLSVYWYQQSLDQGLQFLIQYYNGEERAKGNILERFSAQQFPDLHSELNLSSLELGDSALYFCASSPTSGRSDTQYFGPGTRLTVL.

DNA of the CDR3: TGTGCCAGCACAGAGGGAGTAGAGACCCAGTACTTC. It codes for CASTEGVETQYF. The rearrangement uses TRBV2 and TRBJ2-5, with a weak D call TRBD2 (5 bases). The CDR3 totals 12 residues. V was cut by 7 bases and J by 4 bases, with 10 bases left in between. CDR1 SNHLY and CDR2 FYNNEI come from the germline V gene.

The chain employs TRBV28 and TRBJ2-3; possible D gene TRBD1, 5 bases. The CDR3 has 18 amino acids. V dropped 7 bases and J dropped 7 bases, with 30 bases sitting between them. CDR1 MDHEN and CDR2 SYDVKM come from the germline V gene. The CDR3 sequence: CASTQLRAGPFHSYTQYF. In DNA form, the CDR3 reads TGTGCCAGCACTCAACTTAGGGCAGGGCCCTTCCATAGCTATACGCAGTATTTT.

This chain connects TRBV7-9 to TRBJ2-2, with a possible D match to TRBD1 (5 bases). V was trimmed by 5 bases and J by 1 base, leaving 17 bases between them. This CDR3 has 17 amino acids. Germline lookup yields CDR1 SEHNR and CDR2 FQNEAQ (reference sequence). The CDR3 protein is CASSPIRGRRNTGELFF. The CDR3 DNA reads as TGTGCCAGCAGCCCCATTAGGGGCAGGAGGAACACCGGGGAGCTGTTTTTT.

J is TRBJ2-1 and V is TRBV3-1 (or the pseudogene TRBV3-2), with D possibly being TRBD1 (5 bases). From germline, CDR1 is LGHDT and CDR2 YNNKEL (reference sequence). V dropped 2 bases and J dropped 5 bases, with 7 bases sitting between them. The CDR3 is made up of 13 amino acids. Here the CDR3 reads CASSQTRDNEQFF. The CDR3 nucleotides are TGTGCCAGCAGCCAAACCAGGGACAATGAGCAGTTCTTC.

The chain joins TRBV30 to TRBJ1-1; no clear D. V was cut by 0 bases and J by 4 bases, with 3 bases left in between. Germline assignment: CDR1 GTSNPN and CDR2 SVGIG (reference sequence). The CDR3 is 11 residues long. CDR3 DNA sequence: TGTGCCTGGAGTGTCGGCACTGAAGCTTTCTTT. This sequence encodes CAWSVGTEAFF.

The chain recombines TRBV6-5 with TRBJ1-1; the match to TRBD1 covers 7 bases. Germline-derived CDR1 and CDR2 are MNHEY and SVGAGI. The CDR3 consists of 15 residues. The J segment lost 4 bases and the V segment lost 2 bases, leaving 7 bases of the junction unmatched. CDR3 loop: CASSYLGQVGTEAFF. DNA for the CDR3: TGTGCCAGCAGTTACCTCGGACAGGTTGGCACTGAAGCTTTCTTT.

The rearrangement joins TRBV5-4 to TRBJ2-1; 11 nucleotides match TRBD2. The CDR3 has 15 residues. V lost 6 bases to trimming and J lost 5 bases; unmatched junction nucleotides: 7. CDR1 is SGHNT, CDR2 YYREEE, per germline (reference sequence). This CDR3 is CASTLAGGPNNEQFF. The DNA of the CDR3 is TGTGCCAGCACCTTAGCGGGAGGGCCTAACAATGAGCAGTTCTTC.

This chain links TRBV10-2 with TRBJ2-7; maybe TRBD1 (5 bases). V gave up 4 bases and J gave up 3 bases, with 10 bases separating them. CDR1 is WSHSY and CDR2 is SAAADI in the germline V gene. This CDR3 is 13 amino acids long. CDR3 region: CASSGQHGYEQYF. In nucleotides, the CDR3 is TGCGCCAGCAGTGGACAGCATGGCTACGAGCAGTACTTC.

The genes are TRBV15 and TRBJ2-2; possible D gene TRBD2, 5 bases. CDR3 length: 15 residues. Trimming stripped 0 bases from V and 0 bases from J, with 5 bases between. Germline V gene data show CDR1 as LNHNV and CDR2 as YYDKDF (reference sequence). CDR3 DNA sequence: TGTGCCACCAGCAGAGAGCGGGCGAACACCGGGGAGCTGTTTTTT. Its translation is CATSRERANTGELFF.

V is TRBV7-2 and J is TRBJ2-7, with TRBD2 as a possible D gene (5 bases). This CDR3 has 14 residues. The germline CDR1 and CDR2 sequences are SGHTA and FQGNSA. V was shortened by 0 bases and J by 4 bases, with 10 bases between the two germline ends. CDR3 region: CASSLAGGLYEQYF. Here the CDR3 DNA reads TGTGCCAGCAGCTTAGCAGGAGGCTTGTACGAGCAGTACTTC.

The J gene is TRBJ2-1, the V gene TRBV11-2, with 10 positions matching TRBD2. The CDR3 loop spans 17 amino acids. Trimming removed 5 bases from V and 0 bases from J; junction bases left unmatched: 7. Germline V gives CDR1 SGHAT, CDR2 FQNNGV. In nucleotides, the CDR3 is TGTGCCAGCAGCCTTCGAGCGGGAGGGAGCTCCTACAATGAGCAGTTCTTC. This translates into CASSLRAGGSSYNEQFF. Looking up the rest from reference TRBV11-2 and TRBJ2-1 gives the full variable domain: EAGVAQSPRYKIIEKRQSVAFWCNPISGHATLYWYQQILGQGPKLLIQFQNNGVVDDSQLPKDRFSAERLKGVDSTLKIQPAKLEDSAVYLCASSLRAGGSSYNEQFFGPGTRLTVL.